The rows below give T cell receptor beta chains drawn from one sample of a study of blood T cell repertoires in COVID-19. Profiled with immunoSEQ multiplex PCR; TCRdb holds only in-frame clones, not every one. The table has 150,000 to 200,000 clones, about 90% seen once; the top ten hold around 9.9%. Material: peripheral blood. The receptors here all came from an older woman with COVID-19, enrolled during active disease. Both conserved end residues are part of each CDR3. Each record gives: J gene, clone size, D gene, V gene, CDR3 protein, CDR3 DNA. The D gene is left open where the match is weak. Size values are once, few and many counts, or a class for expanded clones, and some rows have none.

J: TRBJ2-5
size: once
D: TRBD1
V: TRBV7-9
CDR3: CASSSYRGAETQYF
DNA: TGTGCCAGCAGCTCGTACAGGGGCGCGGAAACCCAGTACTTC

J: TRBJ1-6
size: NA
D: TRBD1
V: TRBV4-1
CDR3: CASSTGDYNSPLHF
DNA: TGCGCCAGCTCAACAGGGGACTATAATTCACCCCTCCACTTT

J: TRBJ2-5
size: NA
D: NA
V: TRBV3-1/TRBV3-2
CDR3: CASSHGSKETQYF
DNA: TGTGCCAGCAGCCACGGGAGTAAAGAGACCCAGTACTTC

J: TRBJ1-6
size: NA
D: NA
V: TRBV28
CDR3: CASSVSGTPYNSPLHF
DNA: TGTGCCAGCAGTGTCTCCGGGACACCGTATAATTCACCCCTCCACTTT

J: TRBJ1-2
size: NA
D: NA
V: TRBV7-2
CDR3: CASSLIHREGYGYTF
DNA: TGTGCCAGCAGCTTGATCCACAGGGAAGGCTATGGCTACACCTTC

J: TRBJ2-3
size: NA
D: NA
V: TRBV9
CDR3: CASSVVSSDTQYF
DNA: TGTGCCAGCAGCGTAGTGAGCTCAGATACGCAGTATTTT

J: TRBJ1-2
size: NA
D: NA
V: TRBV20-1
CDR3: CSASNLYSGLNYGYTF
DNA: TGCAGTGCTAGTAATCTTTACAGCGGATTGAACTATGGCTACACCTTC

J: TRBJ2-1
size: few
D: NA
V: TRBV5-1
CDR3: CASSFAGSSYNEQFF
DNA: TGCGCCAGCAGCTTCGCGGGGAGCTCCTACAATGAGCAGTTCTTC

J: TRBJ2-1
size: NA
D: TRBD2
V: TRBV28
CDR3: CASSLASGSSYNEQFF
DNA: TGTGCCAGCAGTTTGGCTAGCGGGAGCTCCTACAATGAGCAGTTCTTC

J: TRBJ1-6
size: NA
D: NA
V: TRBV6-5
CDR3: CASTPNSYNSPLHF
DNA: TGTGCCAGCACCCCCAACTCCTATAATTCACCCCTCCACTTT

J: TRBJ1-2
size: NA
D: TRBD1
V: TRBV5-4
CDR3: CASSLGPGTGSGYTF
DNA: TGTGCCAGCAGCTTGGGCCCCGGGACAGGGAGCGGCTACACCTTC

J: TRBJ1-2
size: NA
D: NA
V: TRBV5-1
CDR3: CASSLVLSRQGNGYTF
DNA: TGCGCCAGCAGCTTGGTATTGTCTAGGCAGGGTAATGGCTACACCTTC

J: TRBJ1-3
size: NA
D: NA
V: TRBV28
CDR3: CASSFSVSGNTIYF
DNA: TGTGCCAGCAGTTTTTCAGTCTCTGGAAACACCATATATTTT

J: TRBJ1-5
size: NA
D: NA
V: TRBV7-2
CDR3: CASSFGGNQPQHF
DNA: TGTGCCAGCAGCTTCGGGGGAAATCAGCCCCAGCATTTT

J: TRBJ2-7
size: NA
D: NA
V: TRBV5-4
CDR3: CASSLAAGRGSYEQYF
DNA: TGTGCCAGCAGCTTGGCAGCGGGCAGGGGGAGCTACGAGCAGTACTTC

J: TRBJ2-7
size: NA
D: TRBD2
V: TRBV13
CDR3: CASSWLAGAEGYEQYF
DNA: TGTGCCAGCAGCTGGTTAGCGGGAGCTGAGGGCTACGAGCAGTACTTC

J: TRBJ1-1
size: few
D: TRBD1
V: TRBV12-5
CDR3: CASGTGTGTEAFF
DNA: TGTGCTAGTGGGACAGGGACGGGCACTGAAGCTTTCTTT

J: TRBJ1-6
size: once
D: NA
V: TRBV27
CDR3: CASSLRGSYNSPLHF
DNA: TGTGCCAGCAGTTTAAGGGGCAGTTATAATTCACCCCTCCACTTT

J: TRBJ1-1
size: NA
D: NA
V: TRBV7-6
CDR3: CASSSQTALNTEAFF
DNA: TGTGCCAGCAGCTCCCAGACAGCGCTGAACACTGAAGCTTTCTTT

J: TRBJ1-1
size: NA
D: NA
V: TRBV14
CDR3: CASSQVIGGWTEAFF
DNA: TGTGCCAGCAGCCAAGTGATAGGGGGATGGACTGAAGCTTTCTTT

J: TRBJ1-5
size: few
D: NA
V: TRBV3-1/TRBV3-2
CDR3: CASSQGNGIQPQHF
DNA: TGTGCCAGCAGCCAAGGTAACGGGATACAGCCCCAGCATTTT

J: TRBJ2-1
size: NA
D: NA
V: TRBV19
CDR3: CASSIVSGLSYNEQFF
DNA: TGTGCCAGTAGTATAGTCTCGGGGTTATCCTACAATGAGCAGTTCTTC

J: TRBJ2-7
size: once
D: TRBD2
V: TRBV7-2
CDR3: CASSLMGTSHEQYF
DNA: TGTGCCAGCAGCTTAATGGGGACTAGTCACGAGCAGTACTTC

J: TRBJ1-4
size: NA
D: NA
V: TRBV6-5
CDR3: CASTPGGEKLFF
DNA: TGTGCCAGCACCCCGGGGGGGGAAAAACTGTTTTTT

J: TRBJ1-5
size: NA
D: NA
V: TRBV7-8
CDR3: CASSLQDSNQPQHF
DNA: TGTGCCAGCAGCTTGCAGGATAGCAATCAGCCCCAGCATTTT

J: TRBJ1-2
size: NA
D: NA
V: TRBV6-5
CDR3: CASSPSLGGGYTF
DNA: TGTGCCAGCAGCCCCTCATTGGGGGGTGGCTACACCTTC

J: TRBJ1-2
size: NA
D: NA
V: TRBV28
CDR3: CASTQPGFDGYTF
DNA: TGTGCCAGCACCCAACCGGGATTCGACGGCTACACCTTC

J: TRBJ2-3
size: NA
D: TRBD1
V: TRBV6-5
CDR3: CASSYLKGQGTDTQYF
DNA: TGTGCCAGCAGTTACCTAAAGGGACAGGGAACAGATACGCAGTATTTT

J: TRBJ1-2
size: few
D: NA
V: TRBV5-4
CDR3: CASSLTGTSNGYTF
DNA: TGTGCCAGCAGCTTGACCGGGACATCAAATGGCTACACCTTC

J: TRBJ2-7
size: NA
D: TRBD1
V: TRBV7-3
CDR3: CASSRLKGAGHEQYF
DNA: TGTGCCAGCAGCCGCCTTAAGGGGGCAGGGCACGAGCAGTACTTC

J: TRBJ2-5
size: few
D: NA
V: TRBV19
CDR3: CASSMGFQGLETQYF
DNA: TGTGCCAGTAGTATGGGGTTCCAGGGGCTAGAGACCCAGTACTTC

J: TRBJ2-1
size: few
D: NA
V: TRBV5-1
CDR3: CASSLGGSSYNEQFF
DNA: TGCGCCAGCAGCTTGGGGGGCAGCTCCTACAATGAGCAGTTCTTC

J: TRBJ1-1
size: once
D: TRBD1
V: TRBV18
CDR3: CASSRRQGASSVTEAFF
DNA: TGTGCCAGCTCACGCCGACAGGGAGCGAGCAGCGTCACTGAAGCTTTCTTT

J: TRBJ2-5
size: NA
D: NA
V: TRBV27
CDR3: CASTPGAGAGETQYF
DNA: TGTGCCAGCACCCCCGGGGCAGGGGCCGGGGAGACCCAGTACTTC

J: TRBJ2-1
size: once
D: TRBD2
V: TRBV4-3
CDR3: CASSSSGSFYEQFF
DNA: TGCGCCAGCAGCAGTAGCGGGAGTTTCTATGAGCAGTTCTTC

J: TRBJ1-2
size: NA
D: NA
V: TRBV6-6
CDR3: CASSYGGAEGRGYTF
DNA: TGTGCCAGCAGTTACGGGGGGGCGGAGGGTCGTGGCTACACCTTC

J: TRBJ1-6
size: NA
D: TRBD1
V: TRBV6-5
CDR3: CASIRDRGTNSPLHF
DNA: TGTGCCAGCATCCGCGACAGGGGTACCAATTCACCCCTCCACTTT

J: TRBJ1-1
size: NA
D: NA
V: TRBV20-1
CDR3: CSAGGGIEAFF
DNA: TGCAGTGCTGGGGGGGGGATTGAAGCTTTCTTT

J: TRBJ1-4
size: NA
D: TRBD1
V: TRBV4-2
CDR3: CASSQGQGTNEKLFF
DNA: TGTGCCAGCAGCCAAGGACAGGGGACTAATGAAAAACTGTTTTTT

J: TRBJ1-5
size: NA
D: NA
V: TRBV11-2
CDR3: CASSLVAGSDQPQHF
DNA: TGTGCCAGCAGCTTAGTTGCGGGGTCCGATCAGCCCCAGCATTTT

J: TRBJ2-7
size: NA
D: NA
V: TRBV29-1
CDR3: CSVATGPNNYEQYF
DNA: TGCAGCGTGGCGACAGGTCCTAATAACTACGAGCAGTACTTC

J: TRBJ2-3
size: NA
D: NA
V: TRBV7-2
CDR3: CASSLAPARTQYF
DNA: TGTGCCAGCAGCTTGGCCCCCGCCCGCACGCAGTATTTT

J: TRBJ2-2
size: NA
D: TRBD2
V: TRBV7-3
CDR3: CASSLGLAGVAGELFF
DNA: TGTGCCAGCAGCTTGGGACTAGCGGGAGTCGCCGGGGAGCTGTTTTTT

J: TRBJ2-7
size: NA
D: TRBD1
V: TRBV3-1/TRBV3-2
CDR3: CASNDRDKLRKYF
DNA: TGTGCCAGTAACGACAGGGATAAACTTCGGAAGTACTTC

J: TRBJ2-3
size: NA
D: TRBD2
V: TRBV11-2
CDR3: CASSHGLAVTDTQYF
DNA: TGTGCCAGCAGCCACGGACTAGCGGTCACAGATACGCAGTATTTT

J: TRBJ2-7
size: NA
D: NA
V: TRBV5-4
CDR3: CASSFPFDLREQYF
DNA: TGTGCCAGCAGCTTCCCCTTTGATCTGAGGGAGCAGTACTTC

J: TRBJ1-1
size: few
D: TRBD1
V: TRBV24-1
CDR3: CATSDATGGFAAFF
DNA: TGTGCCACCAGTGATGCCACAGGGGGCTTCGCAGCTTTCTTT

J: TRBJ2-5
size: NA
D: NA
V: TRBV18
CDR3: CASSPRLGLQETQYF
DNA: TGTGCCAGCTCACCAAGGTTGGGGCTACAAGAGACCCAGTACTTC

J: TRBJ1-6
size: NA
D: TRBD1
V: TRBV2
CDR3: CASTLDRGRSPLHF
DNA: TGTGCCAGCACTCTGGACAGGGGCAGATCACCCCTCCACTTT

J: TRBJ2-1
size: NA
D: TRBD2
V: TRBV5-1
CDR3: CASRRGLAEYNEQFF
DNA: TGCGCCAGCAGACGAGGACTAGCGGAATACAATGAGCAGTTCTTC

J: TRBJ2-7
size: NA
D: TRBD2
V: TRBV6-1
CDR3: CASSEGSSGHYEQYF
DNA: TGTGCCAGCAGTGAAGGGTCTAGCGGACACTACGAGCAGTACTTC

J: TRBJ2-2
size: NA
D: TRBD1
V: TRBV15
CDR3: CATSIDRASNTGELFF
DNA: TGTGCCACCAGCATTGACAGGGCATCGAACACCGGGGAGCTGTTTTTT

J: TRBJ1-1
size: few
D: NA
V: TRBV29-1
CDR3: CSVREQMNTEAFF
DNA: TGCAGCGTCCGAGAACAGATGAACACTGAAGCTTTCTTT